These 10 T cell receptor beta chains came from one sample sequenced in a study of T cell responses to AZD1222 COVID-19 vaccine. Assay used: immunoSEQ multiplex PCR; TCRdb lists only in-frame clones, some missing. The data contain 140,000 to 150,000 clones, 85% to 90% of them singletons. Here the sequenced sample was peripheral blood, taken on day 0 of AZD1222 vaccination. These receptors were collected from an adult in good health.

The chain couples TRBV14 to TRBJ2-1, with D maybe TRBD2 (7 bases). V lost 4 bases and J lost 4, with 17 bases in between. The CDR3 consists of 16 residues. CDR1 is SGHDN, CDR2 FVKESK, per germline. The CDR3, as DNA: TGTGCCAGCAGCCTGTTATTAGGGGGGGAATACAATGAGCAGTTCTTC. Protein: CASSLLLGGEYNEQFF.

Here the CDR3 reads CSVERRLGGQTQYF. The DNA of the CDR3 is TGCAGCGTTGAACGTCGGTTGGGGGGCCAAACGCAGTATTTT. The J gene is TRBJ2-3, the V gene TRBV29-1; TRBD1 or TRBD2 may be the D gene (6 bases each). Deletions cut 2 bases from V and 9 bases from J, with 18 bases between. CDR1 is SQVTM, CDR2 ANQGSEA, per germline. This CDR3 has 14 residues.

This chain links TRBV4-1 with TRBJ1-1; the D is unclear. This CDR3 contains 11 residues. Trimming removed 11 bases at V and 5 bases at J, with 12 bases between. CDR1 is MGHRA and CDR2 is YSYEKL in the germline V gene. This CDR3 reads CASRLGTEAFF. The CDR3 coding sequence is TGCGCCTCACGGCTTGGGACTGAAGCTTTCTTT.

Here the CDR3 reads CASSLNRVAEAFF. CDR3 DNA sequence: TGTGCCAGCAGCTTGAACAGGGTCGCTGAAGCTTTCTTT. The V call is TRBV5-5, the J call TRBJ1-1; D possibly corresponds to TRBD1 (6 bases). V was pared by 1 base and J by 6 bases, with 10 bases between. The CDR3 consists of 13 residues. Germline CDR1 SGHKS, CDR2 YYEKEE (reference sequence). Combining the CDR3 with reference TRBV5-5 and TRBJ1-1 gives the whole variable domain DAGVTQSPTHLIKTRGQQVTLRCSPISGHKSVSWYQQVLGQGPQFIFQYYEKEERGRGNFPDRFSARQFPNYSSELNVNALLLGDSALYLCASSLNRVAEAFFGQGTRLTVV.

This chain links TRBV5-1 with TRBJ2-7; D unresolved. Per germline, CDR1 SGHRS and CDR2 YFSETQ. V was trimmed by 1 base and J by 0 bases, leaving 20 bases between them. The CDR3 extends over 18 amino acids. Here the CDR3 reads CASSLLVGLTGRSYEQYF. CDR3 in DNA: TGCGCCAGCAGCTTGTTGGTGGGATTAACGGGTCGCTCCTACGAGCAGTACTTC.

The CDR3 DNA is TGTGCCAGCAGTTACCACCCGACAGGGTCGAACTACGAGCAGTACTTC. Amino acids: CASSYHPTGSNYEQYF. This rearrangement joins TRBV6-5 to TRBJ2-7, with 7 bases that match TRBD1. The germline V gene has CDR1 MNHEY and CDR2 SVGAGI. This CDR3 has 16 amino acids. Trimming at V came to 2 bases and at J to 3 bases, leaving 10 bases not matched to a gene.

This clone has only one observation. The chain employs TRBV19 and TRBJ1-1; TRBD1 aligns across 7 bases. Losses at the gene ends were 7 bases for V and 2 bases for J; bases not matched to a gene: 16. This CDR3 has 17 residues. Per germline, CDR1 LNHDA and CDR2 SQIVND (reference sequence). The chain's CDR3 is CASIFRRGDSLNTEAFF. The CDR3 region has the DNA TGTGCCAGTATCTTCCGGAGGGGGGACAGCCTAAACACTGAAGCTTTCTTT.

The chain joins TRBV29-1 to TRBJ2-7; D call uncertain. The V end was cut by 7 bases, the J end by 4 bases, with 11 bases between. The CDR3 length is 11 residues. Germline V gene data show CDR1 as SQVTM and CDR2 as ANQGSEA. DNA for the CDR3: TGCAGCGCCGCAGGAGTTTACGAGCAGTACTTC. The encoded protein is CSAAGVYEQYF.

The chain links TRBV14 to TRBJ2-1; D unresolved. This CDR3 has 12 amino acids. V was shortened by 4 bases and J by 7 bases, with 8 bases between the two germline ends. Germline V gene lookup returns CDR1 SGHDN and CDR2 FVKESK. The CDR3: CASSPILNEQFF. CDR3 DNA sequence: TGTGCCAGCAGCCCTATCCTGAATGAGCAGTTCTTC.

The chain links TRBV19 to TRBJ1-1, with D uncertain. The CDR3 is made up of 13 amino acids. V shed 5 bases and J shed 1 base, with 8 bases lying between them. Germline V gene lookup returns CDR1 LNHDA and CDR2 SQIVND (reference sequence). DNA of the CDR3: TGTGCCAGTAGTCGGTCGGGGAACACTGAAGCTTTCTTT. This encodes CASSRSGNTEAFF.